What follows is one TCR beta chain and its context. The sample belongs to a study of blood T cell repertoires in COVID-19. For the study at large: Acute and convalescent COVID-19 specimens originated in the United States, Italy and Spain. The analysed material was cDNA or gDNA that came from T cells, B-cell-depleted T cells, or PBMCs.

The CDR3 length is 12 residues. Germline values: CDR1 LGHDT, CDR2 YNNKEL (reference sequence). V lost 5 bases and J 5 bases, leaving 9 bases between the germline ends. Original processing notes: The assay estimated nucleated cells by amplifying reference gene primers. Repertoires were generated with immunoSEQ multiplex PCR, while TCRdb's copy carries only in-frame clones and drops some. V and J calls plus clone size are reproduced from that table; the DNA served to infer D and trimming. The sample has tens of thousands of clones; approximately 88% are singletons. Sequenced material: peripheral blood. V and J are TRBV3-1 (or the pseudogene TRBV3-2) and TRBJ2-5, with D perhaps TRBD2 (5 bases). This clonotype originated in a human donor in a cohort sampled during active COVID-19. The CDR3 region is CASSSRGETQYF. The CDR3 DNA follows: TGTGCCAGCAGCTCCCGAGGGGAGACCCAGTACTTC.